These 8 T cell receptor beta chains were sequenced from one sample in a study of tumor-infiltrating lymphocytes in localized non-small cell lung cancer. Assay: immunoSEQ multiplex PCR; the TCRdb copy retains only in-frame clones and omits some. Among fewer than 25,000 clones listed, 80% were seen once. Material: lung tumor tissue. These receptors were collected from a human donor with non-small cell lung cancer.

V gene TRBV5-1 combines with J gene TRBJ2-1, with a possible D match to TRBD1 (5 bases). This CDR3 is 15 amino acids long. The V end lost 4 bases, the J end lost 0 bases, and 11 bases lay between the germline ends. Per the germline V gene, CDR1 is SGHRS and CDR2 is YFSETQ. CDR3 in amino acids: CASSPTALSYNEQFF. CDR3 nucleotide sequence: TGCGCCAGCAGCCCGACAGCCCTCTCCTACAATGAGCAGTTCTTC.

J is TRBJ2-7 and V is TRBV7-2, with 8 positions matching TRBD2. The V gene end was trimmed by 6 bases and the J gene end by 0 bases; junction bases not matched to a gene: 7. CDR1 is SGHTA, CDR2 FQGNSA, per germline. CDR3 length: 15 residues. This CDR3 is CASSGGGLDSYEQYF. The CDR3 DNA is TGTGCCAGCAGTGGAGGGGGACTAGACTCCTACGAGCAGTACTTC.

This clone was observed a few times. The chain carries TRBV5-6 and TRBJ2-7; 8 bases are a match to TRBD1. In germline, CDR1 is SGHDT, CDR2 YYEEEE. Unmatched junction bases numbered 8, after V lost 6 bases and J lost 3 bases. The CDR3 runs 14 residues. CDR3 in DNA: TGTGCCAGCACCGGGACAGGAGCATACTACGAGCAGTACTTC. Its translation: CASTGTGAYYEQYF.

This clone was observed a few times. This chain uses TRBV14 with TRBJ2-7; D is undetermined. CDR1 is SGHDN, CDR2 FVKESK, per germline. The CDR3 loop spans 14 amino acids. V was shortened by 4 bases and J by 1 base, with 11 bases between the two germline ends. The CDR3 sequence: CASSLWTGSYEQYF. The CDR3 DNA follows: TGTGCCAGCAGCCTTTGGACGGGTTCCTACGAGCAGTACTTC.

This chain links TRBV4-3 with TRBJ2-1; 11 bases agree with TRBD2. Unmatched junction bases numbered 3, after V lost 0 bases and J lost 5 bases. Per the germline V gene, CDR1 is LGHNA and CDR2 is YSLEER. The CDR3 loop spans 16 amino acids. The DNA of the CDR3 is TGCGCCAGCAGCCAAGAGGGACTAGCGGCTGACAATGAGCAGTTCTTC. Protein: CASSQEGLAADNEQFF.

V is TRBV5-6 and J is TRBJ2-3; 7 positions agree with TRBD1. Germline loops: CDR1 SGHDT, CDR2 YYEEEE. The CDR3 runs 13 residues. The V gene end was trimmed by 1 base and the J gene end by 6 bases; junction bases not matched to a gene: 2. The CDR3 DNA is TGTGCCAGCAGCTTGACAGGGGCGGATACGCAGTATTTT. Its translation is CASSLTGADTQYF.

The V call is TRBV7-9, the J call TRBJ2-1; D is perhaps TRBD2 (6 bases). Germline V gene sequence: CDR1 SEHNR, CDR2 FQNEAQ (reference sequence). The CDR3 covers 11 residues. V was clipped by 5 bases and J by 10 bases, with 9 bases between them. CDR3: CASSPSEEQFF. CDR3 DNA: TGTGCCAGCAGCCCTAGCGAAGAGCAGTTCTTC.

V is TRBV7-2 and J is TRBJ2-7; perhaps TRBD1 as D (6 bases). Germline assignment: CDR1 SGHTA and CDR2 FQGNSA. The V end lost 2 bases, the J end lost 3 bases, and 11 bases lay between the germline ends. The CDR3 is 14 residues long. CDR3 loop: CASSLTGWGYEQYF. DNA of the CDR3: TGTGCCAGCAGCTTAACAGGGTGGGGCTACGAGCAGTACTTC.